This T cell receptor (beta chain) derives from a study of vaccination effects on CD4 cells after COVID-19. On the study more broadly: Before any sequencing was done, the ViraFEST assay used viral peptide pools to expand antigen-specific CD4+ T cells. Post-vaccine samples followed the second dose by a median of 72 days.

Assay used: immunoSEQ multiplex PCR; TCRdb lists only in-frame clones, some missing. The sample contains some 70,000 clones, around 79% of which appear only once. The culture ran for 10 to 11 days, and then CD4+ T cells were isolated. Participants received two doses of either the BNT162b2 or mRNA-1273 vaccine. Looked up from germline, CDR1 is MDHEN and CDR2 is SYDVKM. The V gene lost 7 bases and the J gene lost 5 bases, with 6 bases spanning the gap. CDR3 length: 11 amino acids. In this sample, this clone turned up a few times. Its antigen is unknown. Study-level points and caveats: Whether induced by infection or by vaccine, clones showed marked clonal contraction late after vaccination.

The receptor was derived from a human donor who received a COVID-19 vaccine. This chain connects TRBV28 to TRBJ1-5, with no clear D. The material sequenced was CD4+ T cells from PBMCs cultured without peptide, taken after COVID-19 vaccination. The chain's CDR3 is CASKRDQPQHF. The CDR3, as DNA: TGTGCCAGCAAGCGGGATCAGCCCCAGCATTTT.